This T cell receptor (beta chain) stems from a study of blood T cells in healthy people across ages (dated by TCRdb to 2013 to 2016). A note on the overall study: In model experiments, roughly one uniquely barcoded TCR beta cDNA molecule per two T cells was captured by template switching. To track age-related changes in TCR beta repertoire diversity, the study relied on deep sequencing normalized with unique cDNA molecular identifiers. Donors were grouped into four age groups: young (average approximately 16 years), middle-aged (approximately 41), aged (about 60) and long-lived (about 89). To avoid experimental bias, donors of different ages were distributed randomly across sequencing lanes. Two additional independent replicas of 1 million unique cDNA reads from the same blood draw were analyzed for two donors (one aged 18 to 30 and one aged 80 or older).

The cysteine opens and the phenylalanine closes a CDR3 of 19 amino acids. CDR3 DNA is the only sequence kept; it has 57 bases, read in frame from the first base. Clipping removes 3 bases from V and 4 bases from J, with 13 as the unmatched junction base count. CDR1 and CDR2 are drawn from the germline V gene: SGHRS, YFSETQ. This clonotype showed up many times. Its binding antigen is unknown. There are no base qualities to consult, and no much larger clone falls within one base. Study-wide conclusions, independent of this receptor: Since profiling was done on bulk unsorted PBMCs, naive and antigen-experienced compartments could not be conclusively compared. A strong correlation was found between observed TCR beta diversity and the percentage of naive T cells measured by flow cytometry. The long-lived group showed more naive CD4+ T cells, fewer expanded clones and increased TCR diversity than the aged group, suggesting age selection. Estimates of total diversity based on one million sequenced T cells were regarded as lower bounds and as underestimates. The CMV infection status of donors was not known, potentially confounding age-related changes in expanded clonotypes. As age increased, observed TCR beta diversity per million T cells dropped in a roughly linear way, and a significant reduction was already evident by age 40.

Libraries were prepared through 5' RACE. Sequencing instrument: Illumina HiSeq 2500. A second PCR of roughly 6 to 12 cycles was performed with a sample-barcoded 5' primer and a J-beta primer mix. A unique molecular identifier was introduced onto each TCR beta cDNA molecule by a template-switch 5' adaptor carrying 12 random nucleotides. At least 2.5 million CDR3-containing paired-end reads were obtained from each sample. First-strand cDNA synthesis was performed from all RNA using the Mint cDNA synthesis kit, with priming by a TRBC-specific oligonucleotide. Following uracil-DNA glycosylase treatment, all cDNA underwent a first 18-cycle PCR with the universal primers M1SS and BC2_uni_R. The source study handled its data this way. Each sample was normalized by randomly selecting 1 million high-quality reads, each carrying a distinct molecular identifier. Reads sharing molecular identifiers were discarded rather than binned into consensus sequences. MiTCR, with a Q25 quality threshold and the strictest error-elimination algorithm, was used for CDR3 identification, clonotype clustering and error correction. Lower-bound total TCR beta diversity was estimated with a nonparametric unseen species model using Euler transformation. TCRdb redid the processing of the public reads, applying fastp at Q25 and MiXCR, and retained in-frame beta chains. Rows with one shared CDR3 protein collapse into an entry with the most common genes and DNA. The V and J calls were not made by the authors but by TCRdb's processing. The sample table records some 790,000 distinct CDR3 sequences; under 30% of these occur just once. Approximately 15% of the sample goes to the ten largest clones.

Donors were around 37 systemically healthy Caucasian individuals from Russia aged roughly 6 to 90 years. Each donor gave 8.5 to 10 milliliters of peripheral blood, collected into EDTA-treated Vacutainer tubes. PBMCs were isolated by Ficoll-Paque density-gradient centrifugation, with at least 6 million obtained per sample. Trizol reagent was used to extract total RNA from the PBMCs, yielding at least 6 micrograms per sample. For every donor, an aliquot of PBMCs went through flow cytometry to measure the percentages of naive CD45RAhigh/CD27high T cells. The chain employs TRBV5-1 and TRBJ2-3; TRBD2 agrees with 14 junctional bases. The specimen was blood. This clonotype originated in a woman aged 80 or over in good health. The nucleotides are TGCGCCAGCAGCTCCCAACCCGGACTAGCGGGGGGCGTGGCAGATACGCAGTATTTT. It codes for CASSSQPGLAGGVADTQYF.